Below are 21 T cell receptor beta chains sequenced from a single sample in a study of blood T cell repertoires in COVID-19. Libraries were prepared by immunoSEQ multiplex PCR; TCRdb keeps only in-frame clonotypes and omits some of them. The profile shows approximately 120,000 clones, 70% to 80% of them singletons. Input material: peripheral blood. These receptors were obtained from a human donor in a cohort sampled during active COVID-19.

The chain joins TRBV12-3 or TRBV12-4 to TRBJ1-2; D gene ambiguous. The CDR3 has 13 residues. Between the trimmed V and J ends, which lost 0 bases and 2 bases, there was a span of 4 bases. CDR3 loop: CASSLAENYGYTF. CDR3 DNA: TGTGCCAGCAGTTTAGCAGAGAACTATGGCTACACCTTC.

The chain links TRBV4-1 to TRBJ2-3; D unresolved. Germline assignment: CDR1 MGHRA and CDR2 YSYEKL. V was trimmed by 0 bases and J by 0 bases, leaving 7 bases between them. This CDR3 region has 15 residues. The CDR3: CASSQDGFSTDTQYF. CDR3 coding DNA: TGCGCCAGCAGCCAAGATGGCTTTAGCACAGATACGCAGTATTTT.

J is TRBJ2-3 and V is TRBV5-4; D unclear. The CDR3 runs to 13 residues. V lost 4 bases, J lost 4 bases, and 10 bases lay in between. The V gene's germline CDR1 is SGHNT and CDR2 YYREEE (reference sequence). This chain's CDR3 is CASSPRISDTQYF. DNA for the CDR3: TGTGCCAGCAGCCCGAGGATCTCAGATACGCAGTATTTT.

This rearrangement joins TRBV10-3 to TRBJ2-5, with TRBD2 matching over 13 bases. The J segment lost 3 bases and the V segment lost 8 bases, leaving 3 bases of the junction unmatched. The length of the CDR3 is 14 residues. Germline values: CDR1 ENHRY, CDR2 SYGVKD. CDR3 nucleotides: TGTGCCATCGGGACTAGCGGGGCCAAAGAGACCCAGTACTTC. Amino acids: CAIGTSGAKETQYF.

V is TRBV9 and J is TRBJ2-7; no clear D gene. The ends were cut back, 0 bases at V and 1 base at J, with 8 bases in the middle. Germline loops: CDR1 SGDLS, CDR2 YYNGEE. The CDR3 length is 14 residues. The chain's CDR3 is CASSVAGTSYEQYF. The CDR3 DNA follows: TGTGCCAGCAGCGTAGCAGGCACATCCTACGAGCAGTACTTC.

The chain recombines TRBV4-1 with TRBJ2-7; no clear D. The CDR3 length is 13 residues. Germline CDR1 is MGHRA and CDR2 is YSYEKL. V was shortened by 0 bases and J by 0 bases, with 3 bases between the two germline ends. CDR3: CASSQDRSYEQYF. The CDR3 bases are TGCGCCAGCAGCCAAGATCGCTCCTACGAGCAGTACTTC.

The rearrangement uses TRBV18 and TRBJ1-2; maybe TRBD1 (6 bases). Germline V gives CDR1 KGHSH, CDR2 LQKENI. With 0 bases removed from V and 8 bases from J, the gap between germline ends came to 7 bases. The CDR3 has 12 residues. CDR3 residues: CASSPPDRGYTF. The DNA for the CDR3 is TGTGCCAGCTCACCACCGGACAGAGGCTACACCTTC. The full variable domain, in which reference TRBV18 and TRBJ1-2 provide the parts outside the CDR3, is NAGVMQNPRHLVRRRGQEARLRCSPMKGHSHVYWYRQLPEEGLKFMVYLQKENIIDESGMPKERFSAEFPKEGPSILRIQQVVRGDSAAYFCASSPPDRGYTFGSGTRLTVV.

The chain links TRBV13 to TRBJ2-3; 9 nucleotides match TRBD2. Germline CDR1 and CDR2: PRHDT and FYEKMQ (reference sequence). The J segment lost 4 bases and the V segment lost 0 bases, leaving 5 bases of the junction unmatched. The CDR3 has 16 amino acids. The CDR3 protein is CASSLGGGGASDTQYF. CDR3 bases: TGTGCCAGCAGCTTAGGCGGCGGGGGGGCTTCAGATACGCAGTATTTT.

About this clone: An end of the junction does not agree with germline; a read error may underlie this. The chain employs TRBV27 and TRBJ1-4; possibly TRBD1 for D (5 bases). Germline-derived CDR1 and CDR2 are MNHEY and SMNVEV (reference sequence). The CDR3 covers 17 residues. The chain's CDR3 is CASRLSGPQLLDEKLFF. The CDR3 DNA follows: TGTGCCAGCAGGTTATCGGGGCCCCAACTCCTAGATGAAAAACTGTTTTTT.

This clone has only one observation. The CDR3 DNA sequence: TGTGCCAGCAGTCCCGTGACTAGCGGGGGGGAGCAGTTCTTC. Translation: CASSPVTSGGEQFF. The chain is built from TRBV2 and TRBJ2-1; 13 bases match TRBD2. CDR1 and CDR2 from the germline V gene are SNHLY and FYNNEI. V dropped 5 bases and J dropped 10; count of bases not matched to a gene: 5. The CDR3 sequence is 14 residues long.

This sequence joins TRBV2 and TRBJ2-7; D may be TRBD1 (6 bases). The CDR3 has 13 amino acids. With 11 bases removed from V and 1 base from J, the gap between germline ends came to 15 bases. Germline V gives CDR1 SNHLY, CDR2 FYNNEI. The CDR3 DNA reads TGTGCCGAGGGGCAGGGGTCATCCTACGAGCAGTACTTC. This gives the protein CAEGQGSSYEQYF. Filled out from reference TRBV2 and TRBJ2-7, the complete variable domain reads EPEVTQTPSHQVTQMGQEVILRCVPISNHLYFYWYRQILGQKVEFLVSFYNNEISEKSEIFDDQFSVERPDGSNFTLKIRSTKLEDSAMYFCAEGQGSSYEQYFGPGTRLTVT.

The chain combines TRBV19 with TRBJ1-1, with D perhaps TRBD1 (5 bases). Trimming shortened V by 3 bases and J by 0 bases, and 17 bases separated the two germline ends. The CDR3 runs 17 residues. Germline loops: CDR1 LNHDA, CDR2 SQIVND (reference sequence). The CDR3 sequence is CASSIPNRYAVNTEAFF. The CDR3 bases are TGTGCCAGTAGTATCCCGAACAGGTATGCGGTGAACACTGAAGCTTTCTTT.

The rearrangement uses TRBV4-1 and TRBJ1-5; D perhaps matches TRBD1 (5 bases). The germline CDR1 and CDR2 sequences are MGHRA and YSYEKL. This CDR3 is 15 amino acids long. The V end lost 5 bases, the J end lost 5 bases, and 16 bases lay between the germline ends. The CDR3 DNA follows: TGCGCCAGCAGCAAAAGCGGGGGGAGGGATCAGCCCCAGCATTTT. Translated: CASSKSGGRDQPQHF.

The V call is TRBV19, the J call TRBJ2-5, with D unclear. The CDR3 is 14 residues long. Germline V gene data show CDR1 as LNHDA and CDR2 as SQIVND (reference sequence). The germline V and J ends were trimmed by 2 bases and 4 bases, with 11 bases remaining between them. CDR3 DNA: TGTGCCAGTAGTATAAGCCCCCCCGTAGAGACCCAGTACTTC. Translation: CASSISPPVETQYF.

The V gene is TRBV9, the J gene TRBJ1-1; D is unclear. Germline V CDR1 and CDR2: SGDLS, YYNGEE. This CDR3 is 13 amino acids long. Trimming removed 6 bases at V and 4 bases at J, with 13 bases between. The CDR3 loop is CASNTPGGTEAFF. The DNA for the CDR3 is TGTGCCAGCAATACCCCCGGTGGCACTGAAGCTTTCTTT.

The chain employs TRBV5-5 and TRBJ1-2; possibly TRBD1 for D (5 bases). V was clipped by 4 bases and J by 8 bases, with 21 bases between them. CDR1 is SGHKS and CDR2 is YYEKEE in the germline V gene (reference sequence). CDR3 length: 15 amino acids. The CDR3 DNA reads as TGTGCCAGCAGCCCCGGGGGGTTGCTCTTTGGGGGCTACACCTTC. Its protein product is CASSPGGLLFGGYTF.

This clone was seen repeatedly, ten times or more. This chain joins TRBV7-2 and TRBJ1-1; maybe TRBD1 (5 bases). The germline CDR1 and CDR2 sequences are SGHTA and FQGNSA. This CDR3 has 11 amino acids. Trimming took 10 bases from V and 1 from J, leaving 7 bases between them. The CDR3: CATGQNTEAFF. The CDR3 region has the DNA TGTGCCACAGGACAGAACACTGAAGCTTTCTTT.

As regards this clone: Other DNA sequences within the sample encode an identical CDR3. The chain uses TRBV2 and TRBJ2-3; 10 nucleotides align to TRBD1. Germline V gives CDR1 SNHLY, CDR2 FYNNEI. The CDR3 contains 14 residues. With 6 bases clipped from V and 5 bases from J, the junction kept 5 bases outside the gene matches. The CDR3 loop is CASSADRGRDTQYF. Here the CDR3 DNA reads TGTGCCAGCAGCGCCGACAGGGGGCGAGATACGCAGTATTTT. Drawing the rest from reference TRBV2 and TRBJ2-3, the complete variable domain is EPEVTQTPSHQVTQMGQEVILRCVPISNHLYFYWYRQILGQKVEFLVSFYNNEISEKSEIFDDQFSVERPDGSNFTLKIRSTKLEDSAMYFCASSADRGRDTQYFGPGTRLTVL.

This chain joins TRBV6-5 and TRBJ1-2; unclear D gene. This CDR3 has 15 amino acids. V shed 0 bases and J shed 3 bases, with 11 bases lying between them. The germline gives CDR1 MNHEY, CDR2 SVGAGI. This CDR3 reads CASSYSIETYYGYTF. CDR3 nucleotide sequence: TGTGCCAGCAGTTACTCGATCGAAACATACTATGGCTACACCTTC.

The V and J genes are TRBV28 and TRBJ2-7; the match to TRBD1 covers 10 bases. Germline trimming cut 2 bases from V and 7 bases from J; bases unmatched to any gene: 8. The germline CDR1 and CDR2 sequences are MDHEN and SYDVKM. The CDR3 covers 15 residues. The CDR3 is CASSLARQGAREQYF. CDR3 nucleotide sequence: TGTGCCAGCAGTTTAGCCCGACAGGGGGCGAGAGAGCAGTACTTC.

The chain uses TRBV7-9 and TRBJ1-1, with 7 bases aligning to TRBD1. Per the germline V gene, CDR1 is SEHNR and CDR2 is FQNEAQ (reference sequence). This CDR3 contains 14 residues. The V gene end was trimmed by 5 bases and the J gene end by 4 bases; junction bases not matched to a gene: 7. CDR3 in DNA: TGTGCCAGCAGCGTACAGGGGACGGGCACTGAAGCTTTCTTT. Translating it yields CASSVQGTGTEAFF.